This TCR beta chain came from a study of siplizumab effects on memory and regulatory T cells. Per the germline V gene, CDR1 is SGHTA and CDR2 is FQGTGA. V shed 1 base and J shed 8 bases, with 12 bases lying between them. The CDR3 is 14 amino acids. The data were produced by immunoSEQ multiplex PCR, yet TCRdb's version contains in-frame clones alone and is incomplete. There are 95,000 to 130,000 clones in the sample; around 94% occur only once, and 1.5% to 2% lies in the top ten. General study results and limits: Proliferating Tregs' suppressive function in siplizumab cultures went unconfirmed.

As concerns this clone: Its antigen is still unknown.

The receptor comes from a human donor in good health. The V call is TRBV7-3, the J call TRBJ2-1, with a tentative D call TRBD1 (5 bases). The source material was non-Treg CD4+ T cells sorted from blood. This chain's CDR3 is CASSLNGQRDEQFF. The DNA of the CDR3 is TGTGCCAGCAGCTTAAATGGACAAAGGGATGAGCAGTTCTTC.